This T cell receptor beta chain was found in a study of blood T cell repertoires in COVID-19. As for the study in general: The United States, Italy and Spain were the sources of the acute and convalescent COVID-19 samples. PBMCs, B-cell-depleted T cells, or T cells were the source of the cDNA or gDNA that made up the material.

Trimming removed 5 bases from V and 4 bases from J; junction bases left unmatched: 3. CDR3 length: 13 residues. Germline assignment: CDR1 LGHDT and CDR2 YNNKEL (reference sequence). In the study's own analysis: Estimation of nucleated cell counts relied on the amplification of reference gene primers. This table comes from immunoSEQ multiplex PCR, and its TCRdb copy is limited to in-frame clones, with some not included. The V and J calls and the clone size are those of that table, but D and trimming were determined from the DNA. The sample has more than 110,000 clones; 70% to 85% are singletons. This clone was counted once.

The chain has TRBV3-1 (or the pseudogene TRBV3-2) and TRBJ1-1; 8 nucleotides align to TRBD1. Sequencing input: peripheral blood. The receptor was derived from a man between 60 and 70 years old with acute or convalescent COVID-19. The CDR3 protein is CASSFDRGTEAFF. For the CDR3, the DNA is TGTGCCAGCAGCTTCGACAGGGGCACTGAAGCTTTCTTT.